This T cell receptor (beta chain) originates from a study of blood T cell repertoires in COVID-19. Background on the study: PBMCs, B-cell-depleted T cells, or T cells were the source of the cDNA or gDNA that made up the material.

CDR3 length: 15 amino acids. Germline trimming cut 0 bases from V and 2 bases from J; bases unmatched to any gene: 3. Germline V gene sequence: CDR1 LGHDT, CDR2 YNNKEL (reference sequence). Methods used by the authors: Quantification of nucleated cells was approximated via reference gene primer amplification. Data came from immunoSEQ multiplex PCR; TCRdb stores just in-frame clones and leaves some out. The V and J calls and clone size come from that table; D and trimming were worked out from the DNA. Of 130,000 or so clones in the sample, around 88% were seen once. This clone appeared a single time. The receptor comes from a woman aged 60-75 years with acute or convalescent COVID-19. Sequenced: peripheral blood. V is TRBV3-1 (or the pseudogene TRBV3-2) and J is TRBJ2-7; 8 bases match TRBD1. This CDR3 reads CASSQDATGAYEQYF. In DNA form, the CDR3 reads TGTGCCAGCAGCCAAGATGCGACAGGGGCCTACGAGCAGTACTTC.